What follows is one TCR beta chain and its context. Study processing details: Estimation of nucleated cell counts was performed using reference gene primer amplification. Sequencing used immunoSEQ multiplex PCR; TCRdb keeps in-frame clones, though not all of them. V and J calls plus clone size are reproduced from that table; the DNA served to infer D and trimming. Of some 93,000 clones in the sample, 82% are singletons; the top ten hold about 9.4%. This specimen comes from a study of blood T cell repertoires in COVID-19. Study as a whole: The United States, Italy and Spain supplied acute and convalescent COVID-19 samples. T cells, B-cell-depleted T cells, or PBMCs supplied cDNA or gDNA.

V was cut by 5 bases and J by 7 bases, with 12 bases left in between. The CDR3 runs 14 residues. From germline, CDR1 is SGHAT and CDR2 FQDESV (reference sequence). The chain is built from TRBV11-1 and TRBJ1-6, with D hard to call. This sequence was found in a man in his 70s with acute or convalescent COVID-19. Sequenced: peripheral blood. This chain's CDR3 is CASSAAAQNSPLHF. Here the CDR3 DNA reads TGTGCCAGCAGCGCCGCTGCCCAGAATTCACCCCTCCACTTT.